This TCR beta chain was recorded in a study of cytomegalovirus exposure and HLA in healthy donors. It was with 60 Vbeta and 13 Jbeta primers that the PCR ran. Profiling relied on immunoSEQ multiplex PCR, and the TCRdb table lists in-frame clones only, not all of them. Of around 97,000 clones in the sample, less than 9.5% were seen once. This clone has just a few counts. What it binds is unknown. Germline assignment: CDR1 SGHVS and CDR2 FNYEAQ. The ends were cut back, 5 bases at V and 5 bases at J, with 19 bases in the middle. The CDR3 consists of 15 residues. Whole-study findings and limits: The likely origin of a cluster of highly shared sequence variants was a sequencing artifact. Earlier analysis looked at TCR beta V segments, and most were productive about 87% or about 30% of the time. Researchers catalogued 150 or so TCR beta chains as cytomegalovirus-associated.

The sequencing sample was made of PBMCs. J is TRBJ2-7 and V is TRBV7-6; possibly TRBD2 for D (5 bases). This sequence originates from a man in his fifties in good health and CMV-seropositive. CDR3 region: CASSPHSILGNEQYF. DNA for the CDR3: TGTGCCAGCAGCCCTCACTCCATACTAGGAAACGAGCAGTACTTC.